These 20 T cell receptor beta chains came from one sample sequenced in a study of Ad26.COV2.S vaccination and SARS-CoV-2 variants. Treatment specified: approximately 18 received Ad26.COV2.S at low or high dose, single or two shots; about 5 received placebo; per-sample allocation not given. Day 63 following the first vaccine or placebo injection was when the samples were taken. TCRdb keeps only in-frame clones here, not all; method: immunoSEQ multiplex PCR. Of 290,000 or so clones listed, around 87% are singletons. Sequenced material: peripheral blood, taken in a trial of Ad26.COV2.S vaccine versus placebo. These receptors were taken from a person aged 18-65 years who received the Ad26.COV2.S COVID-19 vaccine or a placebo.

This chain joins TRBV6-6 and TRBJ2-7, with a weak D call TRBD2 (7 bases). The V end lost 2 bases, the J end lost 4 bases, and 18 bases lay between the germline ends. CDR1 MNHNY and CDR2 SVGAGI come from the germline V gene (reference sequence). The CDR3 length is 16 residues. The CDR3 nucleotides are TGTGCCAGCAGTTACGGCGGGGGCAGGGGTAATTACGAGCAGTACTTC. The encoded protein is CASSYGGGRGNYEQYF.

This clone was seen only once. This chain joins TRBV11-2 and TRBJ2-7, with TRBD2 matching over 7 bases. V gave up 1 base and J gave up 3 bases; unmatched junction bases: 3. CDR1 is SGHAT, CDR2 FQNNGV, per germline. There are 14 residues in the CDR3. The CDR3 DNA sequence: TGTGCCAGCAGCTTAGGGGGGGGAGACTACGAGCAGTACTTC. Amino acid sequence: CASSLGGGDYEQYF. Combining the CDR3 with reference TRBV11-2 and TRBJ2-7 gives the whole variable domain EAGVAQSPRYKIIEKRQSVAFWCNPISGHATLYWYQQILGQGPKLLIQFQNNGVVDDSQLPKDRFSAERLKGVDSTLKIQPAKLEDSAVYLCASSLGGGDYEQYFGPGTRLTVT.

The genes are TRBV7-6 and TRBJ2-1, with TRBD1 matching 9 bases. V trimming: 2 bases; J trimming: 7 bases; junction bases outside the gene matches: 9. The germline V gene encodes CDR1 SGHVS and CDR2 FNYEAQ. The CDR3 is 16 amino acids. The CDR3 bases are TGTGCCAGCAGCTTAACCGCGACAGGGGGACTGAATGAGCAGTTCTTC. This encodes CASSLTATGGLNEQFF.

The rearrangement joins TRBV2 to TRBJ1-2; a possible D gene is TRBD1 (6 bases). V was cut by 4 bases and J by 2 bases, with 14 bases left in between. The CDR3 sequence is 15 residues long. The germline V gene encodes CDR1 SNHLY and CDR2 FYNNEI. CDR3 in DNA: TGTGCCAGCAGTGCCTACGGACAGTCAAACTATGGCTACACCTTC. Translated: CASSAYGQSNYGYTF.

The chain joins TRBV14 to TRBJ1-2, with 7 bases aligning to TRBD1. V gave up 4 bases and J gave up 5 bases; unmatched junction bases: 13. The CDR3 is 16 amino acids. Germline lookup yields CDR1 SGHDN and CDR2 FVKESK. The CDR3: CASSPSGQPTQYGYTF. The DNA for the CDR3 is TGTGCCAGCAGCCCCTCGGGACAGCCGACCCAGTATGGCTACACCTTC.

This chain joins TRBV5-5 and TRBJ2-3, with D unresolved. Germline CDR1 and CDR2: SGHKS and YYEKEE (reference sequence). V shed 6 bases and J shed 0 bases, with 11 bases lying between them. The CDR3 loop spans 14 amino acids. CDR3: CASNYKPSTDTQYF. CDR3 sequence (DNA): TGTGCCAGCAACTATAAGCCGAGCACAGATACGCAGTATTTT.

This clone was observed a single time. V and J are TRBV12-3 or TRBV12-4 and TRBJ1-2; the match to TRBD1 covers 8 bases. The CDR3 covers 13 residues. J lost 4 bases, V lost 6 bases, and 4 bases had no gene match. The CDR3, as DNA: TGTGCCAGCAGACGGACAGGGACCTATGGCTACACCTTC. It is translated as CASRRTGTYGYTF.

The genes are TRBV4-1 and TRBJ2-7; D unclear. The V end was cut by 4 bases, the J end by 2 bases, with 12 bases between. Per the germline V gene, CDR1 is MGHRA and CDR2 is YSYEKL. The CDR3 loop spans 14 amino acids. The CDR3, as DNA: TGCGCCAGCAGCCGATCGGTTTGGGCCTACGAGCAGTACTTC. Protein sequence: CASSRSVWAYEQYF.

The chain combines TRBV5-8 with TRBJ2-3; TRBD1 aligns across 8 bases. This CDR3 comprises 15 residues. V lost 0 bases and J lost 1; bases outside the gene matches: 1. Germline V gene data show CDR1 as SGHTS and CDR2 as YDEGEE. The CDR3: CASSLGTGRTDTQYF. DNA for the CDR3: TGTGCCAGCAGCTTGGGGACAGGGCGCACAGATACGCAGTATTTT.

This CDR3 reads CASGGGRTDTQYF. CDR3 DNA sequence: TGTGCCAGCGGCGGGGGTCGAACAGATACGCAGTATTTT. The V and J genes are TRBV2 and TRBJ2-3; 7 bases line up with TRBD2. The V segment lost 8 bases and the J segment 3 bases; nucleotides outside the gene matches: 5. Germline lookup yields CDR1 SNHLY and CDR2 FYNNEI. The CDR3 sequence is 13 residues long.

The CDR3 here is CASSLTAHNSPLHF. CDR3 sequence (DNA): TGTGCCAGCAGCTTAACCGCCCATAATTCACCCCTCCACTTT. The chain combines TRBV7-3 with TRBJ1-6; D is unresolved. The germline V gene has CDR1 SGHTA and CDR2 FQGTGA. The CDR3 sequence is 14 residues long. The V and J ends lost 0 bases and 5 bases respectively, with 5 bases between them.

The V gene is TRBV9, the J gene TRBJ2-3; 9 bases match TRBD2. The CDR3 consists of 16 residues. Trimming cost V 0 bases and J 2 bases; bases outside gene matches: 4. CDR1 is SGDLS and CDR2 is YYNGEE in the germline V gene. CDR3 DNA sequence: TGTGCCAGCAGCGTAGAGGGACTAGCAAACACAGATACGCAGTATTTT. It codes for CASSVEGLANTDTQYF.

The J gene is TRBJ1-1, the V gene TRBV30; no firm D call. Germline CDR1 GTSNPN, CDR2 SVGIG (reference sequence). Trimming shortened V by 5 bases and J by 3 bases, and 7 bases separated the two germline ends. The CDR3 consists of 11 residues. The CDR3 nucleotides read TGTGCCTGGGGGCAGGACACTGAAGCTTTCTTT. It codes for CAWGQDTEAFF.

The V gene is TRBV28, the J gene TRBJ2-1; TRBD2 aligns across 11 bases. Germline lookup yields CDR1 MDHEN and CDR2 SYDVKM. The CDR3 loop spans 12 amino acids. V gave up 6 bases and J gave up 12 bases; unmatched junction bases: 4. CDR3 loop: CASSQTSGGQFF. In DNA, the CDR3 is TGTGCCAGCAGCCAAACTAGCGGGGGGCAGTTCTTC.

V gene TRBV7-8 combines with J gene TRBJ2-1; 14 bases are shared with TRBD2. Germline V CDR1 and CDR2: SGHVS, FQNEAQ. There are 19 residues in the CDR3. V lost 2 bases, J lost 7 bases, and 13 bases stayed unmatched. The CDR3 nucleotides are TGTGCCAGCAGCTTAATTAGACTAGCGGGGGGGCCAAATGATAATGAGCAGTTCTTC. It codes for CASSLIRLAGGPNDNEQFF.

The chain links TRBV5-1 to TRBJ1-1; D uncertain. Trimming left V 0 bases short and J 5 bases short, with 11 bases between. Germline V gene lookup returns CDR1 SGHRS and CDR2 YFSETQ. This CDR3 comprises 14 residues. CDR3 loop: CASSLDRGGTEAFF. CDR3 coding DNA: TGCGCCAGCAGCTTGGACAGAGGAGGGACTGAAGCTTTCTTT.

This clone was observed a single time. The J gene is TRBJ2-1, the V gene TRBV19; no reliable D call. Germline-derived CDR1 and CDR2 are LNHDA and SQIVND (reference sequence). The CDR3 is made up of 16 amino acids. V was shortened by 1 base and J by 2 bases, with 12 bases between the two germline ends. Written as DNA, the CDR3 is TGTGCCAGTAGTATAGGGGTAGCTCTCACCTACAATGAGCAGTTCTTC. This encodes CASSIGVALTYNEQFF.

This chain links TRBV7-6 with TRBJ1-4; D uncertain. Looked up from germline, CDR1 is SGHVS and CDR2 is FNYEAQ. V was pared by 5 bases and J by 7 bases, with 14 bases between. CDR3 size: 14 residues. CDR3 residues: CASSLRAGLEKLFF. CDR3 nucleotides: TGTGCCAGCAGCCTCAGAGCTGGGCTTGAAAAACTGTTTTTT.

The rearrangement joins TRBV14 to TRBJ1-2; D gene unclear. Between the trimmed V and J ends, which lost 5 bases and 2 bases, there was a span of 9 bases. CDR1 and CDR2 (germline): SGHDN, FVKESK. This CDR3 comprises 13 residues. The CDR3 sequence is CASSDGSNYGYTF. The CDR3 DNA reads as TGTGCCAGCAGCGATGGATCCAACTATGGCTACACCTTC. The full variable domain, rest sourced from reference TRBV14 and TRBJ1-2, is EAGVTQFPSHSVIEKGQTVTLRCDPISGHDNLYWYRRVMGKEIKFLLHFVKESKQDESGMPNNRFLAERTGGTYSTLKVQPAELEDSGVYFCASSDGSNYGYTFGSGTRLTVV.

V gene TRBV15 combines with J gene TRBJ1-1; tentatively, D is TRBD1 (6 bases). The CDR3 runs 16 residues. Trimming took 0 bases from V and 1 from J, leaving 12 bases between them. Germline assignment: CDR1 LNHNV and CDR2 YYDKDF (reference sequence). This CDR3 is CATSRDRAQGNTEAFF. The CDR3 coding sequence is TGTGCCACCAGCAGAGATCGCGCACAGGGGAACACTGAAGCTTTCTTT. The whole variable domain, remainder taken from reference TRBV15 and TRBJ1-1, is DAMVIQNPRYQVTQFGKPVTLSCSQTLNHNVMYWYQQKSSQAPKLLFHYYDKDFNNEADTPDNFQSRRPNTSFCFLDIRSPGLGDTAMYLCATSRDRAQGNTEAFFGQGTRLTVV.